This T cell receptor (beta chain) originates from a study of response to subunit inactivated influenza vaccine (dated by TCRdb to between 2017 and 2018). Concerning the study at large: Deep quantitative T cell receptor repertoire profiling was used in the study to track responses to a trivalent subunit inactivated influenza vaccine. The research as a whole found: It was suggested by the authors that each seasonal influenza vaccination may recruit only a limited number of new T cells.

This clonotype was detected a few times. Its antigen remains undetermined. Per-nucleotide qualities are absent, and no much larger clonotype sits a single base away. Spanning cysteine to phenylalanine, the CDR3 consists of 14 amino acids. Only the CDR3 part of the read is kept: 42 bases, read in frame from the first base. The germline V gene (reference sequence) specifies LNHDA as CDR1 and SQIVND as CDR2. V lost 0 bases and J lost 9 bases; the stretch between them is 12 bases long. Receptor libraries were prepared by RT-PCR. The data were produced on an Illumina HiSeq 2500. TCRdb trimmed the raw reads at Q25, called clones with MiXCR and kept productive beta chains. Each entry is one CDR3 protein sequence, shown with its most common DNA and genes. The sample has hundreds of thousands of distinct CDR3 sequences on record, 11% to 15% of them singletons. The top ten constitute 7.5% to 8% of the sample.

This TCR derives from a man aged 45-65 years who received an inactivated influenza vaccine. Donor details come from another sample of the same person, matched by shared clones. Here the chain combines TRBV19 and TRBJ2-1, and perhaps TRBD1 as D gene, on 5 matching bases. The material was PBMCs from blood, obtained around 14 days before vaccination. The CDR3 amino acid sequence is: CASSIDPRDSEQFF. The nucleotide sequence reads TGTGCCAGTAGTATAGATCCCCGAGACAGTGAGCAGTTCTTC.